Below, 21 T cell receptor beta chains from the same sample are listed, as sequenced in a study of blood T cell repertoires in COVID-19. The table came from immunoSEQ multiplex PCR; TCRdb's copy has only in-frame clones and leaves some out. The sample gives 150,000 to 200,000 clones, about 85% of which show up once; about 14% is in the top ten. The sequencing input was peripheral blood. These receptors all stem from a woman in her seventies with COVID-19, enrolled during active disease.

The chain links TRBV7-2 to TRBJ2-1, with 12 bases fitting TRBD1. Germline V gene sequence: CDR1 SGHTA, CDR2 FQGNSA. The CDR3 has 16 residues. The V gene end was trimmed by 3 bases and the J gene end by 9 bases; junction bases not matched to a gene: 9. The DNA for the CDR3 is TGTGCCAGCAGCTTCCTCTCCGGGACAGGGGGCCCTGAGCAGTTCTTC. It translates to CASSFLSGTGGPEQFF.

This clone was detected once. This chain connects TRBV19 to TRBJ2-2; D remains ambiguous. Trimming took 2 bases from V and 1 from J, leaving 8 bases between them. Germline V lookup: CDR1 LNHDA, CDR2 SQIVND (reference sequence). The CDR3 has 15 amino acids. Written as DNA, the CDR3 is TGTGCCAGTAGTATATCTCGACAGAACACCGGGGAGCTGTTTTTT. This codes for CASSISRQNTGELFF.

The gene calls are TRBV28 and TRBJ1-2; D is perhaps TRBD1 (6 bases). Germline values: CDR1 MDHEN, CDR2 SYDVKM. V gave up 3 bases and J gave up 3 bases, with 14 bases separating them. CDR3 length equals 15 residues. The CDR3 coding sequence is TGTGCCAGCAGTTTCTTTGACAGGCGGGACTATGGCTACACCTTC. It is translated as CASSFFDRRDYGYTF.

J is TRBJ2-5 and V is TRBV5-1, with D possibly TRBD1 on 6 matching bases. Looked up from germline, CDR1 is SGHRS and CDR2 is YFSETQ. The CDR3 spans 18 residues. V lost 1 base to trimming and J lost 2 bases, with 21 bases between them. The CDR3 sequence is CASSLWGPNREPQETQYF. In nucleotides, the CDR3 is TGCGCCAGCAGCTTGTGGGGCCCCAACAGGGAACCTCAAGAGACCCAGTACTTC.

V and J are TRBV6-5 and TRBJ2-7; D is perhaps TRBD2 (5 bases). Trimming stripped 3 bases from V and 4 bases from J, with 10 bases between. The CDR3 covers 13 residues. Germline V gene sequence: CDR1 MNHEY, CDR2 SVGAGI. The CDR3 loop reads CASSYRTGYEQYV. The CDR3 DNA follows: TGTGCCAGCAGTTATCGGACTGGTTACGAGCAGTACGTC.

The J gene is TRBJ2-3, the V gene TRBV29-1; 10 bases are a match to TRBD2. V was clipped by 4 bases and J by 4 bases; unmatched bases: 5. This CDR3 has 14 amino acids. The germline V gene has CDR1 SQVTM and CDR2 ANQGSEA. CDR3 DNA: TGCAGCGTTGCAAGCGGGGGGGTTTCAGATACGCAGTATTTT. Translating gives CSVASGGVSDTQYF.

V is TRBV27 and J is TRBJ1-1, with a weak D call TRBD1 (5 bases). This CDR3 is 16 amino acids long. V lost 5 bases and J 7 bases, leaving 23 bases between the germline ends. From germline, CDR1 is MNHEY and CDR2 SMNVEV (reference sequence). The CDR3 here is CASSPGGVTLFGEAFF. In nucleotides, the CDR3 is TGTGCCAGCAGTCCCGGGGGGGTGACGTTGTTCGGTGAAGCTTTCTTT.

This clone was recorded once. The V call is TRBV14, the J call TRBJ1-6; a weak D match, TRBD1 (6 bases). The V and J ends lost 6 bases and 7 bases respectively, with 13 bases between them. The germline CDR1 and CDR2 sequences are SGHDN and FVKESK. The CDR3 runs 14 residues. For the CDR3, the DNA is TGTGCCAGCAGACAGGGTCTTTACAATTCACCCCTCCACTTT. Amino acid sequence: CASRQGLYNSPLHF.

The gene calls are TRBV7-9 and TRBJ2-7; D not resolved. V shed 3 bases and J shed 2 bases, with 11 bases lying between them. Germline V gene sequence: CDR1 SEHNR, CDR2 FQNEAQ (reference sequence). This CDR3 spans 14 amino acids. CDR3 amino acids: CASSFGLTPYEQYF. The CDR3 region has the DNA TGTGCCAGCAGCTTTGGTCTAACCCCCTACGAGCAGTACTTC. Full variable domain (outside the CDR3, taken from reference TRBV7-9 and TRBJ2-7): DTGVSQNPRHKITKRGQNVTFRCDPISEHNRLYWYRQTLGQGPEFLTYFQNEAQLEKSRLLSDRFSAERPKGSFSTLEIQRTEQGDSAMYLCASSFGLTPYEQYFGPGTRLTVT.

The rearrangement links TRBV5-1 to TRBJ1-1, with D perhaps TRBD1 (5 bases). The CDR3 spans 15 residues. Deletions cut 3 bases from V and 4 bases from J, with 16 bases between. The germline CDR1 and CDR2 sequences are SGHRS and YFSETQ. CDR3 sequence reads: CASSSGGAEGTEAFF. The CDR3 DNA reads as TGCGCCAGCAGCTCCGGCGGGGCCGAGGGCACTGAAGCTTTCTTT.

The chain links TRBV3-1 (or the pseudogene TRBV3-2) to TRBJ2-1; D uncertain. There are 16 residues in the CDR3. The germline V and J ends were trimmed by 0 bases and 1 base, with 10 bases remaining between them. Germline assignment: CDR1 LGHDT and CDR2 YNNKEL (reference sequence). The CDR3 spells CASSQDSRVSYNEQFF. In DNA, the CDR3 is TGTGCCAGCAGCCAAGACTCCCGGGTTTCCTACAATGAGCAGTTCTTC.

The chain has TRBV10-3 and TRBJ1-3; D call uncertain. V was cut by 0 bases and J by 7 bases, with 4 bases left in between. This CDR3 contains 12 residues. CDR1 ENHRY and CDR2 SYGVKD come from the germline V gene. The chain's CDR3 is CAISESLNTIYF. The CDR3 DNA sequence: TGTGCCATCAGTGAGTCTCTCAACACCATATATTTT.

CDR3 sequence: CASSQLTDPDEQYF. The CDR3 DNA reads as TGCGCCAGCAGCCAACTGACAGACCCGGACGAGCAGTACTTC. The chain joins TRBV5-1 to TRBJ2-7; TRBD1 might be the D (5 bases). Looked up from germline, CDR1 is SGHRS and CDR2 is YFSETQ. Trimming took 4 bases from V and 5 from J, leaving 16 bases between them. The length of the CDR3 is 14 residues.

Written as DNA, the CDR3 is TGCGCCAGCAGCTTGGACGGGGGTCGAGGAGATACGCAGTATTTT. Residues: CASSLDGGRGDTQYF. The chain has TRBV5-1 and TRBJ2-3; D might be TRBD2 (6 bases). This CDR3 is 15 amino acids long. The germline V gene encodes CDR1 SGHRS and CDR2 YFSETQ. The V and J ends lost 0 bases and 5 bases respectively, with 13 bases between them. The full variable domain, rest sourced from reference TRBV5-1 and TRBJ2-3, is KAGVTQTPRYLIKTRGQQVTLSCSPISGHRSVSWYQQTPGQGLQFLFEYFSETQRNKGNFPGRFSGRQFSNSRSEMNVSTLELGDSALYLCASSLDGGRGDTQYFGPGTRLTVL.

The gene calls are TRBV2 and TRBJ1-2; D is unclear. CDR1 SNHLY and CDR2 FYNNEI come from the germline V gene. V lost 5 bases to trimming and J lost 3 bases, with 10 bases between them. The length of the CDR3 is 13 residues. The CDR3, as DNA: TGTGCCAGCAGTTTGGAGTCAGACTATGGCTACACCTTC. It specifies CASSLESDYGYTF.

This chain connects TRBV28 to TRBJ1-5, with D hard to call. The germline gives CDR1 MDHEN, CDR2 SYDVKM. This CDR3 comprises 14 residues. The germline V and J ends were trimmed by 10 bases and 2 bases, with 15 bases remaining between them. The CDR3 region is CATRGSGGNQPQHF. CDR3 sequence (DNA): TGTGCCACTCGAGGGTCCGGGGGCAATCAGCCCCAGCATTTT.

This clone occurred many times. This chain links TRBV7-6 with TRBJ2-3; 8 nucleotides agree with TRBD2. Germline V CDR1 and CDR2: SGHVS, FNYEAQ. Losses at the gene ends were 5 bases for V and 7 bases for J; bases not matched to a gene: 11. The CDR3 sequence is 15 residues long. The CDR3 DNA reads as TGTGCCAGCAGCCCTGGTGGTAGCGGGGTGCATACGCAGTATTTT. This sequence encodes CASSPGGSGVHTQYF.

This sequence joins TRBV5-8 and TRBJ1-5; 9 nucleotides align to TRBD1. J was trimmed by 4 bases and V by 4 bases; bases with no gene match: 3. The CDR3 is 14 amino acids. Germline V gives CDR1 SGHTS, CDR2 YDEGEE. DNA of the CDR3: TGTGCCAGCAGCCTCGGGACAGGGAATCAGCCCCAGCATTTT. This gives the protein CASSLGTGNQPQHF.

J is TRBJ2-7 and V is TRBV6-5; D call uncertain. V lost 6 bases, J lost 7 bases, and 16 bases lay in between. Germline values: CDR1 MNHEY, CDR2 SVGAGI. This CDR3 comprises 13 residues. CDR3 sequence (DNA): TGTGCCAGCAGCCCCAGCCCCACGCGGGAGCAGTACGTC. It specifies CASSPSPTREQYV.

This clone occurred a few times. The CDR3 DNA sequence: TGTGCCAGCAGCCCGAAGACGGAACGGACAGGGGTGGAATATAGCAATCAGCCCCAGCATTTT. Translated, it gives CASSPKTERTGVEYSNQPQHF. The V gene is TRBV4-2, the J gene TRBJ1-5, with TRBD1 identical over 9 bases. Germline CDR1 LGHNA, CDR2 YNFKEQ. CDR3 size: 21 residues. Losses at the gene ends were 4 bases for V and 0 bases for J; bases not matched to a gene: 19.

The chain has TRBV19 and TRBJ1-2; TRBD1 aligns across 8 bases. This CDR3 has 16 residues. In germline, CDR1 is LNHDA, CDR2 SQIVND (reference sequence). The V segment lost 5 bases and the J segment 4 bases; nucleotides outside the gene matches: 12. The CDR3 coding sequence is TGTGCCAGTAGTTCGCGGACAGGGCAAAAAACCTATGGCTACACCTTC. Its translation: CASSSRTGQKTYGYTF.